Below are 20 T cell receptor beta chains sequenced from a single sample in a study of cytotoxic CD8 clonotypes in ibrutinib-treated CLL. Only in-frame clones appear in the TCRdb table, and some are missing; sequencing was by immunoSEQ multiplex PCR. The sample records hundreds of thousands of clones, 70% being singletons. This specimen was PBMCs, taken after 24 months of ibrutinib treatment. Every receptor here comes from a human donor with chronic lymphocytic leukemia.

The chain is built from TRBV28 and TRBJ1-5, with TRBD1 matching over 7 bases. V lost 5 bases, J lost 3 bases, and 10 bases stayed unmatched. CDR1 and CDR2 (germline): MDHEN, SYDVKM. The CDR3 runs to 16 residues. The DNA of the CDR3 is TGTGCCAGCAGTCTTTCCTGGGACAGCCCCAATCAGCCCCAGCATTTT. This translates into CASSLSWDSPNQPQHF.

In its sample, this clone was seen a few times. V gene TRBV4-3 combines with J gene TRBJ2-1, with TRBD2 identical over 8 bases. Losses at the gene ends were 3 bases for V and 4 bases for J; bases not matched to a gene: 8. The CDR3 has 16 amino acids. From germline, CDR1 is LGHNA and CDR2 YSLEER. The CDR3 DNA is TGCGCCAGCAGCCAGGATACTAGCGGTGTTTACAATGAGCAGTTCTTC. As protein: CASSQDTSGVYNEQFF.

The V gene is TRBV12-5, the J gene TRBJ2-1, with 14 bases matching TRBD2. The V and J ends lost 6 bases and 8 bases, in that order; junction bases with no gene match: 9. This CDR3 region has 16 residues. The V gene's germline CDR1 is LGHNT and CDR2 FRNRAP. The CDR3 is CASGPGTSGSRDEQFF. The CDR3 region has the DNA TGTGCTAGTGGACCGGGGACTAGCGGGAGTAGGGATGAGCAGTTCTTC.

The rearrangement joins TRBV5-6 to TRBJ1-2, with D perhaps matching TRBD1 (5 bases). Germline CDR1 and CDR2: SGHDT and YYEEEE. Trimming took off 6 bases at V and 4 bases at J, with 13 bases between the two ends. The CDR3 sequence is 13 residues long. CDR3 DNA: TGTGCCAGCACCCGACGGGGGAGCTATGGCTACACCTTC. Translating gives CASTRRGSYGYTF.

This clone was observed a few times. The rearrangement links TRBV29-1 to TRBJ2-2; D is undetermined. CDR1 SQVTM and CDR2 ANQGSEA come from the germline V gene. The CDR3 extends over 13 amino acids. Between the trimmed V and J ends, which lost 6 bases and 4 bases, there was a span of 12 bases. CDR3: CSVVTQITGELFF. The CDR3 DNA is TGCAGCGTAGTTACACAAATCACCGGGGAGCTGTTTTTT.

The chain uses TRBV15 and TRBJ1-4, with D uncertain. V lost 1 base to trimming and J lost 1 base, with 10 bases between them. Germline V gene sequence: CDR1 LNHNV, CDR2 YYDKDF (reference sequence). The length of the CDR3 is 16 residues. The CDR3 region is CATSRALQKTNEKLFF. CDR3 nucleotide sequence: TGTGCCACCAGCAGAGCCTTACAGAAAACTAATGAAAAACTGTTTTTT.

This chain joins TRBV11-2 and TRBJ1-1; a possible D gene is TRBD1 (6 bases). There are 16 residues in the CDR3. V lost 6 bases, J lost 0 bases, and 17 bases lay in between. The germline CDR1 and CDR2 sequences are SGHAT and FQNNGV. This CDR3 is CASSSLAGQLNTEAFF. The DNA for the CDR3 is TGTGCCAGCAGTTCACTAGCCGGACAGCTGAACACTGAAGCTTTCTTT.

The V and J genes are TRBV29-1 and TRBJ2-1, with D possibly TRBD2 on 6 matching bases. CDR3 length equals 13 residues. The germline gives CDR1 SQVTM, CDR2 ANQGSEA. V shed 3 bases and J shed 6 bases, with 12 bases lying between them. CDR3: CSVDLAYGNEQFF. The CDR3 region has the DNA TGCAGCGTTGACCTAGCGTACGGCAATGAGCAGTTCTTC.

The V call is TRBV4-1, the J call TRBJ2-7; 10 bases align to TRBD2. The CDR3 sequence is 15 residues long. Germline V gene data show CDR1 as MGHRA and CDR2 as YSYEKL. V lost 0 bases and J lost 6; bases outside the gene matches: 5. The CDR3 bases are TGCGCCAGCAGCCAAGAGCTAGCGGGAGTCTCCGAGCAGTACTTC. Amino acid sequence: CASSQELAGVSEQYF.

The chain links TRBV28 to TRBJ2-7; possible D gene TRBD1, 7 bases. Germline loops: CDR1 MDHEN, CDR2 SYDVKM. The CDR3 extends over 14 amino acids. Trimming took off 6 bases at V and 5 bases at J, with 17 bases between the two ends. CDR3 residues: CASSPRRGLNEQYF. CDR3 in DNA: TGTGCCAGCAGCCCGAGGAGGGGGCTCAACGAGCAGTACTTC.

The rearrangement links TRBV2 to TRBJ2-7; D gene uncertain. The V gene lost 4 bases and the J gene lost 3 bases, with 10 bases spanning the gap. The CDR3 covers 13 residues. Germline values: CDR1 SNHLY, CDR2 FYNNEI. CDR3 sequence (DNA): TGTGCCAGCAGTGTGTCCAATTTCTACGAGCAGTACTTC. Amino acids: CASSVSNFYEQYF.

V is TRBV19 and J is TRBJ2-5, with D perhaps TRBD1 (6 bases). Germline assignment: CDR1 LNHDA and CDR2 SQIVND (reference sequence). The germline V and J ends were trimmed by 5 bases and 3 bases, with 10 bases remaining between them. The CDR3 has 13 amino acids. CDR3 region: CASSPGQEETQYF. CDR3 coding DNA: TGTGCCAGTAGTCCGGGACAAGAAGAGACCCAGTACTTC.

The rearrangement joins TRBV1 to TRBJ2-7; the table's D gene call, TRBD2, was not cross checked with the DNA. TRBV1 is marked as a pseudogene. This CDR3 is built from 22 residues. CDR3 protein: CTSESLELPGTSGSDSSYEQYF. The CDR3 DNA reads TGCACCAGCGAGTCGTTGGAGCTACCGGGGACTAGCGGGAGCGACAGCTCCTACGAGCAGTACTTC.

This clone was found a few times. This CDR3 is CASSLILPSGDEQFF. The CDR3 DNA sequence: TGCGCCAGCAGCTTGATATTACCCTCCGGCGATGAGCAGTTCTTC. The chain employs TRBV5-1 and TRBJ2-1; D is unresolved. CDR1 and CDR2 from the germline V gene are SGHRS and YFSETQ. V lost 1 base and J 8 bases, leaving 16 bases between the germline ends. The CDR3 extends over 15 amino acids.

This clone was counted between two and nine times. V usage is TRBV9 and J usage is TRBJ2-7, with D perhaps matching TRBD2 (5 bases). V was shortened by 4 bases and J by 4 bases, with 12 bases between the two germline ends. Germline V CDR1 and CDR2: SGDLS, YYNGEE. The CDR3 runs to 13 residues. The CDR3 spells CASSKGLEYEQYF. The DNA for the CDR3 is TGTGCCAGCAGCAAAGGACTGGAATACGAGCAGTACTTC.

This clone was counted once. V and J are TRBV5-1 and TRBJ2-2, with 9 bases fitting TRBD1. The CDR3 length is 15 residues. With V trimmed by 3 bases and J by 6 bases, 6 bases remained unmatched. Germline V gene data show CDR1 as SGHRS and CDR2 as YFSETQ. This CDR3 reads CASSWGQGGAGELFF. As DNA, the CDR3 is TGCGCCAGCAGCTGGGGACAGGGTGGAGCCGGGGAGCTGTTTTTT.

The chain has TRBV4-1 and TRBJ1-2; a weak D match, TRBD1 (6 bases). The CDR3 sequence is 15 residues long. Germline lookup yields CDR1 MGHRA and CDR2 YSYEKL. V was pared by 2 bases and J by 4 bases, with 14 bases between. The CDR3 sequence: CASSQKVQGGYGYTF. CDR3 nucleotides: TGCGCCAGCAGCCAAAAGGTACAGGGAGGCTATGGCTACACCTTC.

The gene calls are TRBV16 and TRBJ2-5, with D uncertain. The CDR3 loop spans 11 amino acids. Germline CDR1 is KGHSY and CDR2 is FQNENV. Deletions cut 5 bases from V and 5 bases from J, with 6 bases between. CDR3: CASSGPETQYF. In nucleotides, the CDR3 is TGTGCCAGCAGCGGACCCGAGACCCAGTACTTC.

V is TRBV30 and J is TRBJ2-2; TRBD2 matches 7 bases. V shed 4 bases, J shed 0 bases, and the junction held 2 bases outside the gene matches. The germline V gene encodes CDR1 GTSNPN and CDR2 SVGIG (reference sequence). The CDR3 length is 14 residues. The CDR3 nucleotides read TGTGCCTGGACTGGACTAGCGAACACCGGGGAGCTGTTTTTT. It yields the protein CAWTGLANTGELFF.

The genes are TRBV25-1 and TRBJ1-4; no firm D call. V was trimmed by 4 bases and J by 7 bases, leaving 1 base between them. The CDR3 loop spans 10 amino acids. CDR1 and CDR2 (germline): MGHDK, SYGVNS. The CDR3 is CASSGEKLFF. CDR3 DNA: TGTGCCAGCAGTGGTGAAAAACTGTTTTTT.